Listed below are T cell receptor beta chains from one sample, sequenced in a study of a mutant IDH1 vaccine in newly diagnosed glioma. No cognate antigen is known for these TCRs. Using immunoSEQ multiplex PCR, the repertoire was profiled, and TCRdb retains in-frame clones only, with some absent. The data show tens of thousands of clones, around 79% seen once. Source: PBMCs, taken from a glioma patient whose treatment included an IDH1 peptide vaccine. All receptors come from a woman between 40 and 55 years old with glioma. Some clones in this sample may be carry-over from other donors' samples. The CDR3 runs from the conserved cysteine through the conserved F or W. A D gene is named only where the DNA matches it firmly. Clone size is stated in some rows and not others, as once, few, many or a class when expanded.

v_gene: TRBV4-2
d_gene: .
abundance: once
j_gene: TRBJ2-3
CDR3aa: CASRVASTDTQYF
CDR3nt: TGTGCCAGCAGAGTAGCTAGCACAGATACGCAGTATTTT

v_gene: TRBV4-3
d_gene: TRBD1
abundance: .
j_gene: TRBJ2-7
CDR3aa: CASSQDWDRVYEQYF
CDR3nt: TGCGCCAGCAGCCAAGACTGGGACAGGGTATACGAGCAGTACTTC

v_gene: TRBV4-3
d_gene: .
abundance: .
j_gene: TRBJ2-1
CDR3aa: CASSQVSSGNEQFF
CDR3nt: TGCGCCAGCAGCCAAGTTTCTTCCGGAAATGAGCAGTTCTTC

v_gene: TRBV7-9
d_gene: TRBD1
abundance: once
j_gene: TRBJ2-2
CDR3aa: CASSKGALRTTGELFF
CDR3nt: TGTGCCAGCAGCAAGGGGGCCCTCCGGACTACCGGGGAGCTGTTTTTT

v_gene: TRBV15
d_gene: .
abundance: .
j_gene: TRBJ2-7
CDR3aa: CATSRDRLEQYF
CDR3nt: TGTGCCACCAGCAGAGACAGGTTGGAGCAGTACTTC

v_gene: TRBV5-1
d_gene: .
abundance: .
j_gene: TRBJ1-2
CDR3aa: CASSLAFNGAATYGYTF
CDR3nt: TGCGCCAGCAGCTTGGCCTTCAATGGGGCAGCAACTTATGGCTACACCTTC

v_gene: TRBV29-1
d_gene: .
abundance: .
j_gene: TRBJ2-6
CDR3aa: CSVEGWDTGAGANVLTF
CDR3nt: TGCAGCGTTGAGGGTTGGGACACCGGGGCAGGGGCCAACGTCCTGACTTTC

v_gene: TRBV5-1
d_gene: TRBD1
abundance: .
j_gene: TRBJ1-2
CDR3aa: CASSSTGSPRVGYTF
CDR3nt: TGCGCCAGCAGCTCGACAGGGTCCCCCCGTGTTGGCTACACCTTC

v_gene: TRBV10-3
d_gene: .
abundance: .
j_gene: TRBJ2-7
CDR3aa: CAVFGEGSDEQYF
CDR3nt: TGTGCCGTCTTCGGAGAGGGGAGCGACGAGCAGTACTTC

v_gene: TRBV4-1
d_gene: .
abundance: .
j_gene: TRBJ1-5
CDR3aa: CASSRTGNQPQHF
CDR3nt: TGCGCCAGCAGCCGAACAGGAAATCAGCCCCAGCATTTT

v_gene: TRBV27
d_gene: .
abundance: few
j_gene: TRBJ1-4
CDR3aa: CASRGISHNEKLFF
CDR3nt: TGTGCCAGCCGCGGGATAAGTCATAATGAAAAACTGTTTTTT

v_gene: TRBV28
d_gene: .
abundance: .
j_gene: TRBJ1-4
CDR3aa: CASSYNSATNEKLFF
CDR3nt: TGTGCCAGCAGCTATAACAGTGCAACTAATGAAAAACTGTTTTTT

v_gene: TRBV6-5
d_gene: TRBD1
abundance: .
j_gene: TRBJ1-2
CDR3aa: CASRDRAVGYGYTF
CDR3nt: TGTGCCAGCCGGGACAGGGCCGTTGGGTATGGCTACACCTTC

v_gene: TRBV19
d_gene: .
abundance: .
j_gene: TRBJ2-3
CDR3aa: CASSYTDTQYF
CDR3nt: TGTGCCAGTTCTTACACAGATACGCAGTATTTT

v_gene: TRBV10-3
d_gene: .
abundance: .
j_gene: TRBJ1-1
CDR3aa: CAISEQGGTEAFF
CDR3nt: TGTGCCATCAGTGAGCAGGGTGGCACTGAGGCTTTCTTT

v_gene: TRBV10-3
d_gene: .
abundance: .
j_gene: TRBJ2-7
CDR3aa: CAITQGTLSYEQYF
CDR3nt: TGTGCCATTACACAGGGAACTCTCTCCTACGAGCAGTACTTC

v_gene: TRBV6-6
d_gene: .
abundance: .
j_gene: TRBJ2-5
CDR3aa: CASSYPEGRRQETQYF
CDR3nt: TGTGCCAGCAGTTACCCGGAGGGCCGAAGACAAGAGACCCAGTACTTC

v_gene: TRBV7-9
d_gene: .
abundance: .
j_gene: TRBJ2-1
CDR3aa: CASSFSQRGGNEQFF
CDR3nt: TGTGCCAGCAGCTTCAGCCAAAGGGGAGGCAATGAGCAGTTCTTC

v_gene: TRBV7-2
d_gene: .
abundance: .
j_gene: TRBJ2-3
CDR3aa: CARGGWGTDTQYF
CDR3nt: TGTGCCCGCGGCGGGTGGGGCACAGATACGCAGTATTTT

v_gene: TRBV7-2
d_gene: .
abundance: .
j_gene: TRBJ2-3
CDR3aa: CASTAYLDTQYF
CDR3nt: TGTGCCAGCACCGCTTACCTAGATACGCAGTATTTT

v_gene: TRBV11-2
d_gene: .
abundance: few
j_gene: TRBJ2-2
CDR3aa: CASRPISTGRTGELFF
CDR3nt: TGTGCCAGCAGACCAATATCGACAGGTCGTACCGGGGAGCTGTTTTTT

v_gene: TRBV19
d_gene: .
abundance: .
j_gene: TRBJ2-7
CDR3aa: CASSIRSNRGQYF
CDR3nt: TGTGCCAGTAGTATAAGATCGAACCGCGGGCAGTACTTC

v_gene: TRBV4-2
d_gene: .
abundance: .
j_gene: TRBJ1-5
CDR3aa: CASSQGGTRNQPQHF
CDR3nt: TGTGCCAGCAGCCAAGGGGGGACACGGAATCAGCCCCAGCATTTT

v_gene: TRBV6-1
d_gene: .
abundance: .
j_gene: TRBJ2-2
CDR3aa: CASSVLLGTGELFF
CDR3nt: TGTGCCAGCAGTGTGCTGCTGGGCACCGGGGAGCTGTTTTTT

v_gene: TRBV4-2
d_gene: TRBD2
abundance: .
j_gene: TRBJ2-1
CDR3aa: CASSQGTGTSGYEQFF
CDR3nt: TGTGCCAGCAGCCAGGGGACCGGGACTAGCGGCTACGAGCAGTTCTTC

v_gene: TRBV7-9
d_gene: .
abundance: .
j_gene: TRBJ1-2
CDR3aa: CASTLNVRQVPSGYTF
CDR3nt: TGTGCCAGCACCCTAAACGTCCGACAGGTACCATCTGGCTACACCTTC

v_gene: TRBV29-1
d_gene: .
abundance: .
j_gene: TRBJ2-7
CDR3aa: CSVVESISYEQYF
CDR3nt: TGCAGCGTTGTGGAAAGCATTTCCTACGAGCAGTACTTC